Reported below is one T cell receptor beta chain. The data were taken from a study of blood T cell repertoires in COVID-19. Study in general: Italy, Spain and the United States were the sources of the convalescent and acute COVID-19 samples.

Adults between roughly 18 and 95 years of age took part from 20 to 25 US areas. In assigning cohorts, the study relied on participant-reported clinical history. Shortly before study entry, within 2 weeks, exposed participants had met a COVID-19 case. Trimming at V came to 4 bases and at J to 5 bases, leaving 4 bases not matched to a gene. CDR3 size: 14 residues. Germline V gene lookup returns CDR1 LGHDT and CDR2 YNNKEL (reference sequence). The assay was immunoSEQ multiplex PCR, and TCRdb's table has in-frame clones only and misses some. Of some 300,000 clones listed, 90% to 95% are singletons. V is TRBV3-1 (or the pseudogene TRBV3-2) and J is TRBJ2-3, with TRBD1 matching 9 bases. Sequences were obtained from PBMCs or T cells enriched from blood (not recorded which). The TCR was taken from a woman aged 30 to 39 who had been exposed to COVID-19. CDR3 sequence: CASSLDRGVDTQYF. The CDR3 bases are TGTGCCAGCAGCCTCGACAGGGGGGTAGATACGCAGTATTTT.